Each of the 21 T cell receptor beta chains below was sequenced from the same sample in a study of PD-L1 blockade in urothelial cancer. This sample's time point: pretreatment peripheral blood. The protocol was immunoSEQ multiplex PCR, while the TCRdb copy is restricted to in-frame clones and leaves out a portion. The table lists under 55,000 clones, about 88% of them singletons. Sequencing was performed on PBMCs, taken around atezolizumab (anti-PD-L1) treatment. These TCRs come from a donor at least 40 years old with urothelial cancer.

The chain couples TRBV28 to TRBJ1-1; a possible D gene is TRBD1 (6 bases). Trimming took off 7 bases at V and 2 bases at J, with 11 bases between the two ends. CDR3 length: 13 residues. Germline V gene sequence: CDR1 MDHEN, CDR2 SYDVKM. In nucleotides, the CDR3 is TGTGCCAGCATTCGGGACACCAACACTGAAGCTTTCTTT. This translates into CASIRDTNTEAFF.

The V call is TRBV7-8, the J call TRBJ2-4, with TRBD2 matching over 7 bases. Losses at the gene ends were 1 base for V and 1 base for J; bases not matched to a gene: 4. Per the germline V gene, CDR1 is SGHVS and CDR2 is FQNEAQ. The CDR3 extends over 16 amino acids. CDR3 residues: CASSLEGGRAKNIQYF. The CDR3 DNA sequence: TGTGCCAGCAGCTTAGAGGGAGGGCGGGCCAAAAACATTCAGTACTTC.

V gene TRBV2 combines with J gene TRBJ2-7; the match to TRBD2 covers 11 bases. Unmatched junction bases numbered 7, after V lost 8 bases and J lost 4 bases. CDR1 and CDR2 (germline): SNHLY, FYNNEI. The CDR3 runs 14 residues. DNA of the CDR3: TGTGCCAGCTCCGGGACTAGCGGACCTTACGAGCAGTACTTC. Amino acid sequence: CASSGTSGPYEQYF.

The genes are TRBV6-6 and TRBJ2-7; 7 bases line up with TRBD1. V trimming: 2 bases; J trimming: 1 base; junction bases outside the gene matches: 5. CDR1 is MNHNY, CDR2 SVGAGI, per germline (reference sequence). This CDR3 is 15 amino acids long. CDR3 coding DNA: TGTGCCAGCAGTTACACCACACAGGGGTCCTACGAGCAGTACTTC. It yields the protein CASSYTTQGSYEQYF.

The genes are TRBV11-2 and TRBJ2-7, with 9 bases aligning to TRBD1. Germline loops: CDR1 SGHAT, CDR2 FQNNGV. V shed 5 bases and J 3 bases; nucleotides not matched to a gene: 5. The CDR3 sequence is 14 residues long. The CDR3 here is CASSTGTGLYEQYF. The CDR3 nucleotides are TGTGCCAGCAGCACCGGGACAGGGCTCTACGAGCAGTACTTC.

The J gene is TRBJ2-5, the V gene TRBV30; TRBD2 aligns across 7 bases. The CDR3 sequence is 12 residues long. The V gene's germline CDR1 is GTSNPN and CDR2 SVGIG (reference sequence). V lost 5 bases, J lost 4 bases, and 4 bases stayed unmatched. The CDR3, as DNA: TGTGCCTGGGCCCCGGGGGGAGAGACCCAGTACTTC. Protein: CAWAPGGETQYF.

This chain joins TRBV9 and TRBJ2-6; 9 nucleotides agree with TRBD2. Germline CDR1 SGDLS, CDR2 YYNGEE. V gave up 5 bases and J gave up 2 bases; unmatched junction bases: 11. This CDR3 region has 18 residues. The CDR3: CASSPGLAGLAGANVLTF. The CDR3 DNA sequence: TGTGCCAGCAGTCCGGGCCTAGCGGGATTGGCTGGGGCCAACGTCCTGACTTTC.

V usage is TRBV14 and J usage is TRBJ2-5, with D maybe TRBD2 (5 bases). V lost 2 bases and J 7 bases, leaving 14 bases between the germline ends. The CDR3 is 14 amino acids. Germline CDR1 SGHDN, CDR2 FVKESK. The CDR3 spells CASSQWAEVGTQYF. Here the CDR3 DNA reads TGTGCCAGCAGCCAATGGGCGGAGGTTGGGACCCAGTACTTC.

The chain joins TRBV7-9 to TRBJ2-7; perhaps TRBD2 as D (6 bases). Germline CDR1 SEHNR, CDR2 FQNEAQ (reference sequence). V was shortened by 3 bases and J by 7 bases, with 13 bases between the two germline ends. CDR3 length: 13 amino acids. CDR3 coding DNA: TGTGCCAGCAGCTTGAGAGCGGGCTCTGAGCAGTACTTC. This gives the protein CASSLRAGSEQYF.

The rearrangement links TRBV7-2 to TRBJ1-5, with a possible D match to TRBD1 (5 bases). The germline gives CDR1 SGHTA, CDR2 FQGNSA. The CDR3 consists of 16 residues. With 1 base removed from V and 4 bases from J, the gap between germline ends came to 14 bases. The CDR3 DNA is TGTGCCAGCAGCTTAGTCGGCGGGGCCCTTAATCAGCCCCAGCATTTT. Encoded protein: CASSLVGGALNQPQHF.

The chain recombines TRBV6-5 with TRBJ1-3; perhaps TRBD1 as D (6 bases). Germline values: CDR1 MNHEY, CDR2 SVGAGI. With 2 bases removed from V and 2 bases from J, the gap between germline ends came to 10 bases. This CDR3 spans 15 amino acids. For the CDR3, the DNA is TGTGCCAGCAGTTACGGGTCAGGGGCTGGAAACACCATATATTTT. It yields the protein CASSYGSGAGNTIYF.

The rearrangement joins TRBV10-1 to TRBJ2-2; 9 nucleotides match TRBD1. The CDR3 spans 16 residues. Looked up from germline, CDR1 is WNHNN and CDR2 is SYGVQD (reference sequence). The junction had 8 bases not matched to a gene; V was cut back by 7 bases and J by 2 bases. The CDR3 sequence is CASTSGDRDNTGELFF. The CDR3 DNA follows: TGCGCCAGCACGTCCGGGGACAGGGATAACACCGGGGAGCTGTTTTTT.

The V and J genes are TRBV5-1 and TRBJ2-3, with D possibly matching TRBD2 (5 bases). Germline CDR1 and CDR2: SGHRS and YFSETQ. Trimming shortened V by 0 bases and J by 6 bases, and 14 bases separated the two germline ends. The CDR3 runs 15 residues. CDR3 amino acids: CASSLGAGRRDTQYF. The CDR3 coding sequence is TGCGCCAGCAGCTTGGGGGCGGGCCGAAGGGATACGCAGTATTTT. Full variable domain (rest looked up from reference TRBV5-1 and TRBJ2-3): KAGVTQTPRYLIKTRGQQVTLSCSPISGHRSVSWYQQTPGQGLQFLFEYFSETQRNKGNFPGRFSGRQFSNSRSEMNVSTLELGDSALYLCASSLGAGRRDTQYFGPGTRLTVL.

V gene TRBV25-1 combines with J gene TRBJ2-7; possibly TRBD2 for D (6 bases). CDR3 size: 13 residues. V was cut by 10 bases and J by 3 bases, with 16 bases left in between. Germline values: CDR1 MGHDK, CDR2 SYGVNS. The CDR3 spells CATTDGGDYEQYF. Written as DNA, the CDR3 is TGTGCCACCACCGACGGAGGGGACTACGAGCAGTACTTC.

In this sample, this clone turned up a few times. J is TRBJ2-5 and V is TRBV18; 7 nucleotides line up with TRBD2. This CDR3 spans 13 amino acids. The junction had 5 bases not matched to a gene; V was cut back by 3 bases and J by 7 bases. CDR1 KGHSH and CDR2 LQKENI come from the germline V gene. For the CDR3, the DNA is TGTGCCAGCTCACCCCCCGGGGAGGGGACCCAGTACTTC. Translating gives CASSPPGEGTQYF.

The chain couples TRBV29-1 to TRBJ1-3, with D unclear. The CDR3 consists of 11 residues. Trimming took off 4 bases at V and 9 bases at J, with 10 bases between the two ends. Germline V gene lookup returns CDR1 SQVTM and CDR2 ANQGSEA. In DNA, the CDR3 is TGCAGCGTTGCTAAGGGAGGCACCATATATTTT. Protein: CSVAKGGTIYF.

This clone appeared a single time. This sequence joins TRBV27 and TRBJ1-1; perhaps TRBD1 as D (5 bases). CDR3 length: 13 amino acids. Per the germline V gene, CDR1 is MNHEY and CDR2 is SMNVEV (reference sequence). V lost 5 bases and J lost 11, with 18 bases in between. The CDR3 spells CASSTGTGVRAFF. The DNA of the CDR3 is TGTGCCAGCAGTACCGGGACGGGGGTTCGGGCTTTCTTT.

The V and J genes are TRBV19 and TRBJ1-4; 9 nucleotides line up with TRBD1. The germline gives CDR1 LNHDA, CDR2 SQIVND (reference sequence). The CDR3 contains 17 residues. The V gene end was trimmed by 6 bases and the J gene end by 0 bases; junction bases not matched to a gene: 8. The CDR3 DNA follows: TGTGCCAGTAGGATCACAGGGGGCCTGGCAACTAATGAAAAACTGTTTTTT. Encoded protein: CASRITGGLATNEKLFF.

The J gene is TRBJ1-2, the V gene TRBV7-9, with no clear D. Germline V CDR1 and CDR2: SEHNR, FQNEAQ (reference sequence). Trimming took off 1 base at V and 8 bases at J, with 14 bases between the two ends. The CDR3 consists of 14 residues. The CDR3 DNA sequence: TGTGCCAGCAGCTTAGGACTGCCCTATGGGGGCTACACCTTC. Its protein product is CASSLGLPYGGYTF.

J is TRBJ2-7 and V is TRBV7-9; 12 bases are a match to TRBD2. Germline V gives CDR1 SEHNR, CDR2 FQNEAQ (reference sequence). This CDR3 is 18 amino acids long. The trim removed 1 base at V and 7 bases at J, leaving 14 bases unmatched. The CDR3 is CASSLGTSGTLDPAEQYF. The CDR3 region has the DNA TGTGCCAGCAGCTTAGGGACTAGCGGGACCCTCGATCCAGCGGAGCAGTACTTC.

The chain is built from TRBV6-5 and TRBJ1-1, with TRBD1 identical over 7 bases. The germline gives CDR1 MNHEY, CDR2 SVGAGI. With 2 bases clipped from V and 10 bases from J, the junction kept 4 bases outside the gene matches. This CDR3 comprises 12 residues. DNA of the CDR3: TGTGCCAGCAGTTACCCAGGGGGGATAGCTTTCTTT. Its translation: CASSYPGGIAFF.